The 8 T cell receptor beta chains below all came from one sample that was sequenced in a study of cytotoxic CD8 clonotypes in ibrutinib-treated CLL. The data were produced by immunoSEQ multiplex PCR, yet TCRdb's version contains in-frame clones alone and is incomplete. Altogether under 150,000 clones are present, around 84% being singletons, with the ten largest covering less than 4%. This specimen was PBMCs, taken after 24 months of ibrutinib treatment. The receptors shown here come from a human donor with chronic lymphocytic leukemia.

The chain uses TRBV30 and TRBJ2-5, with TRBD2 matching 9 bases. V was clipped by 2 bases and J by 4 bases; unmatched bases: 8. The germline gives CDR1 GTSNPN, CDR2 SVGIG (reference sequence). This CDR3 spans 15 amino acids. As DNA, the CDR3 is TGTGCCTGGAGTTTAGGGCGGGGGGGCCGAGAGACCCAGTACTTC. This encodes CAWSLGRGGRETQYF.

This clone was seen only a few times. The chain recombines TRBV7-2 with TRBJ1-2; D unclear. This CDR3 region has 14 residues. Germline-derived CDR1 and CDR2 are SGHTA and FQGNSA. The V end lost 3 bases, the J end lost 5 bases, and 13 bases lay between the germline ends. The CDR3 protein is CASSFRTESYGYTF. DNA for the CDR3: TGTGCCAGCAGCTTCCGGACGGAATCATATGGCTACACCTTC.

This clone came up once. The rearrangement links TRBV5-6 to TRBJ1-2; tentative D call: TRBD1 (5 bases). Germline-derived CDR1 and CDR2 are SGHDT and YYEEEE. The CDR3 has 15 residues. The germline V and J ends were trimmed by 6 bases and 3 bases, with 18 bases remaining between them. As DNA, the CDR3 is TGTGCCAGCACCCTTGGCCTGAGGGGCTACTATGGCTACACCTTC. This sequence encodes CASTLGLRGYYGYTF.

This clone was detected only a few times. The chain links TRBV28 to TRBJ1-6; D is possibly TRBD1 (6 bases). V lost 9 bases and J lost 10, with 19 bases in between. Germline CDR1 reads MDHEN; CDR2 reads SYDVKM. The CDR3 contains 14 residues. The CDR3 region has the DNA TGTGCCAGTGGTGCCGGGACATGGGGGTCACCCCTCCACTTT. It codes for CASGAGTWGSPLHF.

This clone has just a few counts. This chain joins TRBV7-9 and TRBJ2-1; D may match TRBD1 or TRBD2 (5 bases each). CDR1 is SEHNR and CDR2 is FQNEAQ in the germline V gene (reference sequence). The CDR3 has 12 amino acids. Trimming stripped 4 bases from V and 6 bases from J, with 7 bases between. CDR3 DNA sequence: TGTGCCAGCAGCTACGGGGCCAATGAGCAGTTCTTC. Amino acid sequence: CASSYGANEQFF. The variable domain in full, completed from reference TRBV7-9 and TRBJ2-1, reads DTGVSQNPRHKITKRGQNVTFRCDPISEHNRLYWYRQTLGQGPEFLTYFQNEAQLEKSRLLSDRFSAERPKGSFSTLEIQRTEQGDSAMYLCASSYGANEQFFGPGTRLTVL.

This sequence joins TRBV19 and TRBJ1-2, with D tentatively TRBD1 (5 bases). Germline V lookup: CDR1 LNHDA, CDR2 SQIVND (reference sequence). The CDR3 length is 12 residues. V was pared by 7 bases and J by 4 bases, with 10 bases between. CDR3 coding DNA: TGTGCCAGTAAGTCAGGGCCCTATGGCTACACCTTC. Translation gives CASKSGPYGYTF.

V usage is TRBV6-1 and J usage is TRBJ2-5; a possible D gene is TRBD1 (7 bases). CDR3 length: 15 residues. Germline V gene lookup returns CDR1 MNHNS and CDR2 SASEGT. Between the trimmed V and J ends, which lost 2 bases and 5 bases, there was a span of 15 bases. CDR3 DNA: TGTGCCAGCAGTGAATTTCCGACAGGGAGGGAGACCCAGTACTTC. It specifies CASSEFPTGRETQYF.

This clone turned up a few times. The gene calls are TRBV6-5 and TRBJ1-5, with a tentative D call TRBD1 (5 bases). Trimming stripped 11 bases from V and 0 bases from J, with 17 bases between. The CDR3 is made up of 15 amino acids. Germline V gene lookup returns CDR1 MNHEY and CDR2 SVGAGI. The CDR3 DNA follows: TGTGCCTCCGGGATCAGGGCCTATAGCAATCAGCCCCAGCATTTT. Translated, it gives CASGIRAYSNQPQHF.